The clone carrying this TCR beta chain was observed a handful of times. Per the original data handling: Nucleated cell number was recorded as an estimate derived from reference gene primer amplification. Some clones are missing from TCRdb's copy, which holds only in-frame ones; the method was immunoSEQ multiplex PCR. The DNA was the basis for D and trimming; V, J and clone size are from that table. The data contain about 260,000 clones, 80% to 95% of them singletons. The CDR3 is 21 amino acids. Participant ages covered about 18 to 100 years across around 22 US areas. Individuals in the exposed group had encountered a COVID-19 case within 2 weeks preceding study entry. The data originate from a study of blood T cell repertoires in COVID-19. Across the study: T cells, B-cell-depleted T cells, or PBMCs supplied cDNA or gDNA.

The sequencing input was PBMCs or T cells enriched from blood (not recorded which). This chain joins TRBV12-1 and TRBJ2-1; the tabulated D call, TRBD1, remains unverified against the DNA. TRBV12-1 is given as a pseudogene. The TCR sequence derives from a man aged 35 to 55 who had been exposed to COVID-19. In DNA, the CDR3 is TGTGCCAGCAACGCAGGGTCGGTTAGGTTTTTAAACCATAGCTCCTACAATGAGCAGTTCTTC. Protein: CASNAGSVRFLNHSSYNEQFF.